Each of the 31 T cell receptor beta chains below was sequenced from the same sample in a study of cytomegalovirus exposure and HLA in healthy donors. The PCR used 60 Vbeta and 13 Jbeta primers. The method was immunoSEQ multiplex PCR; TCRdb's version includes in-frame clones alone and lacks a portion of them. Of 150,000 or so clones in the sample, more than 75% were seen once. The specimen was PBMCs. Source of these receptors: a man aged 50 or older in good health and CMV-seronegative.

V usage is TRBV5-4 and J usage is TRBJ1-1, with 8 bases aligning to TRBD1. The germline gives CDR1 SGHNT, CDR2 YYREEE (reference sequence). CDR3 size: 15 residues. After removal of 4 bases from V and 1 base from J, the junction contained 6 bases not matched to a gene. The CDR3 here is CASSLEQGGNTEAFF. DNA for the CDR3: TGTGCCAGCAGCCTCGAACAGGGGGGGAACACTGAAGCTTTCTTT. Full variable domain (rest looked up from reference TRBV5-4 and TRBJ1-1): ETGVTQSPTHLIKTRGQQVTLRCSSQSGHNTVSWYQQALGQGPQFIFQYYREEENGRGNFPPRFSGLQFPNYSSELNVNALELDDSALYLCASSLEQGGNTEAFFGQGTRLTVV.

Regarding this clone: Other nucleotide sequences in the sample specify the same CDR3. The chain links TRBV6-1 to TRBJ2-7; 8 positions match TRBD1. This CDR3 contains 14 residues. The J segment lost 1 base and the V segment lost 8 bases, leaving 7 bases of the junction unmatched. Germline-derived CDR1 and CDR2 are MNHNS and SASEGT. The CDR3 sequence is CASEKDRVSYEQYF. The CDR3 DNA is TGTGCCAGCGAAAAGGACAGGGTTTCCTACGAGCAGTACTTC.

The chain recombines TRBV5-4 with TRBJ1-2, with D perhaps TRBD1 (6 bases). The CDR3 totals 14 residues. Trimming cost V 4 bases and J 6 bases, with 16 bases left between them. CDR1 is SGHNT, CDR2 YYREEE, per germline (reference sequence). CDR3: CASSPTGSFDGYTF. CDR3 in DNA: TGTGCCAGCAGCCCCACAGGGAGTTTCGATGGCTACACCTTC. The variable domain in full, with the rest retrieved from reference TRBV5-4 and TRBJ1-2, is ETGVTQSPTHLIKTRGQQVTLRCSSQSGHNTVSWYQQALGQGPQFIFQYYREEENGRGNFPPRFSGLQFPNYSSELNVNALELDDSALYLCASSPTGSFDGYTFGSGTRLTVV.

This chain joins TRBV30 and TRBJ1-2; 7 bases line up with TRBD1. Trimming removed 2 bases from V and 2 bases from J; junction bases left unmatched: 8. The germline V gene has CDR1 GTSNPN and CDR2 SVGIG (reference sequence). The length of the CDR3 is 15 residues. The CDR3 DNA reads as TGTGCCTGGAGTCACAACTCAGGGGGGAACTATGGCTACACCTTC. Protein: CAWSHNSGGNYGYTF.

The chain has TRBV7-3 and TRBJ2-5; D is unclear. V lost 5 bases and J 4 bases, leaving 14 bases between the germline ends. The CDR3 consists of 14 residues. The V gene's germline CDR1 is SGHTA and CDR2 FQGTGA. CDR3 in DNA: TGTGCCAGCAGCCAAACGGGTGGCCCAGAGACCCAGTACTTC. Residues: CASSQTGGPETQYF. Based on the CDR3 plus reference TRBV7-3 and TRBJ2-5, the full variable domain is GAGVSQTPSNKVTEKGKYVELRCDPISGHTALYWYRQSLGQGPEFLIYFQGTGAADDSGLPNDRFFAVRPEGSVSTLKIQRTERGDSAVYLCASSQTGGPETQYFGPGTRLLVL.

The CDR3 coding sequence is TGTGCCAGCAGCTCAGGGGGCAACTATGGCTACACCTTC. It specifies CASSSGGNYGYTF. This rearrangement joins TRBV6-6 to TRBJ1-2, with 8 nucleotides matching TRBD1. The germline gives CDR1 MNHNY, CDR2 SVGAGI (reference sequence). The junction had 2 bases not matched to a gene; V was cut back by 6 bases and J by 2 bases. The CDR3 covers 13 residues.

CDR3 region: CASSLSGSINYGYTF. The CDR3 DNA reads TGTGCCAGCAGCTTATCGGGATCTATTAACTATGGCTACACCTTC. The V and J genes are TRBV7-8 and TRBJ1-2; no clear D gene. CDR1 is SGHVS, CDR2 FQNEAQ, per germline. This CDR3 contains 15 residues. The V end was cut by 2 bases, the J end by 1 base, with 11 bases between.

CDR3 sequence reads: CASSLIQGGNTEAFF. CDR3 DNA sequence: TGCGCCAGCAGCTTGATCCAGGGCGGAAACACTGAAGCTTTCTTT. The chain recombines TRBV5-1 with TRBJ1-1; tentatively, D is TRBD1 (5 bases). Trimming removed 1 base from V and 2 bases from J, with 12 bases in between. Germline CDR1 is SGHRS and CDR2 is YFSETQ. The length of the CDR3 is 15 residues.

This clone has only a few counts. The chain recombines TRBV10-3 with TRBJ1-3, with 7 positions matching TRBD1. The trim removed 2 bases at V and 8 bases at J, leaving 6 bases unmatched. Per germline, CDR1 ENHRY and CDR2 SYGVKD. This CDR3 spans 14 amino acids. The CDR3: CAISEPRQGHTIYF. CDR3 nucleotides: TGTGCCATCAGTGAGCCCCGACAGGGTCACACCATATATTTT.

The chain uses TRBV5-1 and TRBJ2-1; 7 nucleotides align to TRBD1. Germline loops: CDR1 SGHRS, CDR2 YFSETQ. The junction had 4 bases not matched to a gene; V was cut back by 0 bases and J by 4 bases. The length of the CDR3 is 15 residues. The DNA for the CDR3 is TGCGCCAGCAGCTTGGTCGGCAGGGGGTACAATGAGCAGTTCTTC. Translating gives CASSLVGRGYNEQFF.

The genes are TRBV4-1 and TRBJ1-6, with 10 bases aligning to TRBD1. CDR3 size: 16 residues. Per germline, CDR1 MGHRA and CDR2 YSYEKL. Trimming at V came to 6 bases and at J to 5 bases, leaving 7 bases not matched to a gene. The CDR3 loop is CASRSTGGTDNSPLHF. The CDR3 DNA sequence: TGCGCCAGCAGATCGACAGGGGGCACCGATAATTCACCCCTCCACTTT.

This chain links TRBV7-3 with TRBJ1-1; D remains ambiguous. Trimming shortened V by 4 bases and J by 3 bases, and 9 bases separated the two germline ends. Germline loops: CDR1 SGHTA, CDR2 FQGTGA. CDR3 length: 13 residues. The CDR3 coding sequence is TGTGCCAGCAGCTCTACGGGGTACACTGAAGCTTTCTTT. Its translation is CASSSTGYTEAFF.

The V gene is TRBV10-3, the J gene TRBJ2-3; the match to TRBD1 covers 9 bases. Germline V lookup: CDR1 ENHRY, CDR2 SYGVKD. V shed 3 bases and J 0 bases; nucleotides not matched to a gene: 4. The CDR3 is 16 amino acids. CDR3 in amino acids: CAISDAGTGSTDTQYF. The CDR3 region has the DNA TGTGCCATCAGTGACGCCGGGACAGGGAGCACAGATACGCAGTATTTT.

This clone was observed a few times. The CDR3 loop reads CASSSPARATDTQYF. The CDR3 DNA reads as TGTGCCAGCAGTAGCCCAGCGAGAGCCACAGATACGCAGTATTTT. This rearrangement joins TRBV14 to TRBJ2-3; D gene unclear. The germline V gene has CDR1 SGHDN and CDR2 FVKESK. The CDR3 is 15 residues long. V was shortened by 6 bases and J by 2 bases, with 15 bases between the two germline ends. Together with reference TRBV14 and TRBJ2-3, the CDR3 gives the full variable domain: EAGVTQFPSHSVIEKGQTVTLRCDPISGHDNLYWYRRVMGKEIKFLLHFVKESKQDESGMPNNRFLAERTGGTYSTLKVQPAELEDSGVYFCASSSPARATDTQYFGPGTRLTVL.

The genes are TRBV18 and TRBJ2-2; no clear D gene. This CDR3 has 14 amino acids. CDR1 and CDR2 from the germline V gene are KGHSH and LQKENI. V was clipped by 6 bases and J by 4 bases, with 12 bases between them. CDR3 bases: TGTGCCAGCTCTCCGCCAGGTGGCACCGGGGAGCTGTTTTTT. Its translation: CASSPPGGTGELFF.

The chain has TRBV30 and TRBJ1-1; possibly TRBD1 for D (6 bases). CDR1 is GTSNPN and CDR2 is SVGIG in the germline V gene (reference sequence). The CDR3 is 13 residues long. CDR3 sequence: CAESDSMNTEAFF. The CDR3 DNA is TGTGCTGAATCGGACAGCATGAACACTGAAGCTTTCTTT.

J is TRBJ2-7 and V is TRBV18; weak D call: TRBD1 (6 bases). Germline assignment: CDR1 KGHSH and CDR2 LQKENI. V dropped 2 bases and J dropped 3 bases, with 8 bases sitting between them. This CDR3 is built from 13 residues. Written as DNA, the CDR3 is TGTGCCAGCTCACCAAGACAGGACTACGAGCAGTACTTC. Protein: CASSPRQDYEQYF.

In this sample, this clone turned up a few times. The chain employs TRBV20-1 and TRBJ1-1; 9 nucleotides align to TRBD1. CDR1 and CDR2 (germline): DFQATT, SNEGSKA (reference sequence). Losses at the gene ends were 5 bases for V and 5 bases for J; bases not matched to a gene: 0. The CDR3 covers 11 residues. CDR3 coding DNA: TGCAGTGCTGGACAGGGGACTGAAGCTTTCTTT. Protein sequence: CSAGQGTEAFF.

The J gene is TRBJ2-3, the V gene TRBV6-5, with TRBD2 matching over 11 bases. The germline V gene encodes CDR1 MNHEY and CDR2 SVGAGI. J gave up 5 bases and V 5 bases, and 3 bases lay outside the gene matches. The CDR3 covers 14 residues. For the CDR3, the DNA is TGTGCCAGCAGTGCGGGGACTAGCGGAGATACGCAGTATTTT. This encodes CASSAGTSGDTQYF.

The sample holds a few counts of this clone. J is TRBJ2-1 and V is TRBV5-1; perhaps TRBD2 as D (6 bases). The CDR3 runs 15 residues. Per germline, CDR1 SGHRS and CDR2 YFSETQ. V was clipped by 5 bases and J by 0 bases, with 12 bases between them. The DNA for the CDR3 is TGCGCCAGCAGACGGGACTGGAGCTCCTACAATGAGCAGTTCTTC. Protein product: CASRRDWSSYNEQFF.

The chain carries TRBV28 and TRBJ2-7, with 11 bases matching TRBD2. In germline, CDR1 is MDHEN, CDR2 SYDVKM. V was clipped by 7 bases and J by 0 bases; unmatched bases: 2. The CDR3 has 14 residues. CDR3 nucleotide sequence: TGTGCCAGCACTAGCGGGGGGTCCTCCTACGAGCAGTACTTC. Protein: CASTSGGSSYEQYF.

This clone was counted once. In DNA, the CDR3 is TGTGCCAGCACCTTTGAGCAGGCGCCCTACAATGAGCAGTTCTTC. This codes for CASTFEQAPYNEQFF. The chain recombines TRBV11-1 with TRBJ2-1, with unresolved D. The CDR3 spans 15 residues. The V end was cut by 7 bases, the J end by 2 bases, with 15 bases between. Germline CDR1 and CDR2: SGHAT and FQDESV (reference sequence).

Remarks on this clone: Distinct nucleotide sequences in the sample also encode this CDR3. The CDR3 region has the DNA TGTGCCAGCAGCTCGGACAGGGATCATGGCTACACCTTC. It translates to CASSSDRDHGYTF. The J gene is TRBJ1-2, the V gene TRBV5-6, with 8 bases identical to TRBD1. Unmatched junction bases numbered 4, after V lost 3 bases and J lost 6 bases. Germline CDR1 is SGHDT and CDR2 is YYEEEE. CDR3 length: 13 residues.

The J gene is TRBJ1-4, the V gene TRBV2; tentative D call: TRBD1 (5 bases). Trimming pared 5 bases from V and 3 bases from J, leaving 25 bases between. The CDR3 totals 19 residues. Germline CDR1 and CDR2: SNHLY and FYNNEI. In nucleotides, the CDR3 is TGTGCCAGCAGTTTTCGTAGGGGTCTGAACCCTGCGGCTAATGAAAAACTGTTTTTT. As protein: CASSFRRGLNPAANEKLFF. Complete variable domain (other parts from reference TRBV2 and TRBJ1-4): EPEVTQTPSHQVTQMGQEVILRCVPISNHLYFYWYRQILGQKVEFLVSFYNNEISEKSEIFDDQFSVERPDGSNFTLKIRSTKLEDSAMYFCASSFRRGLNPAANEKLFFGSGTQLSVL.

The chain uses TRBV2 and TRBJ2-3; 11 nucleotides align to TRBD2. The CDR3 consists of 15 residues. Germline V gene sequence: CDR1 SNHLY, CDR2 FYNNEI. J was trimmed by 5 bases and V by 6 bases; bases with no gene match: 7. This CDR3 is CASREIAGGRDTQYF. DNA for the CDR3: TGTGCCAGCAGGGAAATAGCGGGGGGGCGAGATACGCAGTATTTT. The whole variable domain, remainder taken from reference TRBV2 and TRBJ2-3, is EPEVTQTPSHQVTQMGQEVILRCVPISNHLYFYWYRQILGQKVEFLVSFYNNEISEKSEIFDDQFSVERPDGSNFTLKIRSTKLEDSAMYFCASREIAGGRDTQYFGPGTRLTVL.

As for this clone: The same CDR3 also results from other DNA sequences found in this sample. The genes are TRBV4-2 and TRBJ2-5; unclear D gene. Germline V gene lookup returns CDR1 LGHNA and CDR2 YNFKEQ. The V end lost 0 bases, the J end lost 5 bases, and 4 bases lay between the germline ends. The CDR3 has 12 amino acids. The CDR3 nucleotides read TGTGCCAGCAGCCAAGATCGGGAGACCCAGTACTTC. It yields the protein CASSQDRETQYF.

Here the CDR3 reads CASSNNGTLAYEQYF. The CDR3, as DNA: TGTGCCAGCAGCAACAACGGGACACTTGCCTACGAGCAGTACTTC. The chain couples TRBV7-8 to TRBJ2-7; D may be TRBD1 (6 bases). Trimming shortened V by 5 bases and J by 2 bases, and 16 bases separated the two germline ends. The CDR3 extends over 15 amino acids. Per germline, CDR1 SGHVS and CDR2 FQNEAQ.

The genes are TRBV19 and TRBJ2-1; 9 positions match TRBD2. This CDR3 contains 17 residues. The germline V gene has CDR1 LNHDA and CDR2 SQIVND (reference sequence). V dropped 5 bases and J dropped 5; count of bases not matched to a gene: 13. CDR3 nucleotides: TGTGCCAGTAGTCCTTTAGCGGGAGTCATGGTCAACAATGAGCAGTTCTTC. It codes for CASSPLAGVMVNNEQFF.

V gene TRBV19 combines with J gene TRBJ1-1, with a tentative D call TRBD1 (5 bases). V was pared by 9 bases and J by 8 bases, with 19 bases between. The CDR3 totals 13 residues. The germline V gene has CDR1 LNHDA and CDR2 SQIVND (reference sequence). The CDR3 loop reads CASRRVLGPEAFF. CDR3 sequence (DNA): TGTGCCAGCCGCAGGGTTTTGGGTCCCGAAGCTTTCTTT.

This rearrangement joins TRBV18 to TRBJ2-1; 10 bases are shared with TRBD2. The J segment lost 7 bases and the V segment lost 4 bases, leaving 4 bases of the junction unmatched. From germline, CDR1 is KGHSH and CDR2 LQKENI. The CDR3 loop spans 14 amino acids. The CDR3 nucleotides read TGTGCCAGCTCACAGCGGGAGGGCCAAAATGAGCAGTTCTTC. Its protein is CASSQREGQNEQFF. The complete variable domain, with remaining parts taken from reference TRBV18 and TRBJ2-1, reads NAGVMQNPRHLVRRRGQEARLRCSPMKGHSHVYWYRQLPEEGLKFMVYLQKENIIDESGMPKERFSAEFPKEGPSILRIQQVVRGDSAAYFCASSQREGQNEQFFGPGTRLTVL.

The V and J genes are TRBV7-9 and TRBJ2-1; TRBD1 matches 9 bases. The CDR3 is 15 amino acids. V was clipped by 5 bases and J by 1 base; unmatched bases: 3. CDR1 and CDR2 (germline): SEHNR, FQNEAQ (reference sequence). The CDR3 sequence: CASSPGQGSYNEQFF. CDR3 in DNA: TGTGCCAGCAGCCCCGGACAGGGGTCCTACAATGAGCAGTTCTTC. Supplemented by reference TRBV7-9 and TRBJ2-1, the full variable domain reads DTGVSQNPRHKITKRGQNVTFRCDPISEHNRLYWYRQTLGQGPEFLTYFQNEAQLEKSRLLSDRFSAERPKGSFSTLEIQRTEQGDSAMYLCASSPGQGSYNEQFFGPGTRLTVL.